The present TCR beta chain was sequenced within a study of response to subunit inactivated influenza vaccine. This clonotype has only a few counts. TCRdb reanalysed the RT-PCR reads using MiXCR and keeps one entry per CDR3 protein. The profile shows around 180,000 distinct CDR3 sequences, about 10% of them singletons. CDR1 and CDR2 from the germline V gene are DFQATT and SNEGSKA (reference sequence). The CDR3 is 15 amino acids. V was cut by 3 bases and J by 1 base, with 12 bases left in between. This clonotype originated in a man aged 50-60 years who received an inactivated influenza vaccine. The J gene is TRBJ2-2, the V gene TRBV20-1, with D perhaps given as TRBD1 or TRBD2 (5 bases each). Specimen: non-naive T cells sorted from PBMCs, collected on the day of vaccination. The CDR3 loop is CSASSGQLNTGELFF. CDR3 sequence (DNA): TGCAGTGCTAGTTCGGGGCAACTGAACACCGGGGAGCTGTTTTTT.